The present TCR beta chain was sequenced within a study of T cells in Graves' hyperthyroidism and ophthalmopathy. With respect to this clonotype: The antigen is not known.

Study-level findings and limits: Most thyroid clonotypes expanded above 0.001 appeared in blood too.

RNA transcripts yielded amplified TCR beta CDR3 regions. Using the HTBI primer set, a first-round RT-PCR was run on the TCR CDR3. From the multiplex PCR reads, TCRdb called clonotypes with MiXCR, one entry per CDR3 protein. This table holds hundreds of thousands of distinct CDR3 sequences, 38% found once. Germline V CDR1 and CDR2: LNHNV, YYDKDF (reference sequence). CDR3 length: 14 amino acids. V lost 3 bases, J lost 5 bases, and 10 bases lay in between. The sequence was obtained from a man in his late teens or twenties with Graves' hyperthyroidism. Sequences were obtained from blood. V and J are TRBV15 and TRBJ2-2; unclear D gene. The CDR3 coding sequence is TGTGCCACCAGCAGGTGGCCAGGTACCGGGGAGCTGTTTTTT. Protein: CATSRWPGTGELFF.